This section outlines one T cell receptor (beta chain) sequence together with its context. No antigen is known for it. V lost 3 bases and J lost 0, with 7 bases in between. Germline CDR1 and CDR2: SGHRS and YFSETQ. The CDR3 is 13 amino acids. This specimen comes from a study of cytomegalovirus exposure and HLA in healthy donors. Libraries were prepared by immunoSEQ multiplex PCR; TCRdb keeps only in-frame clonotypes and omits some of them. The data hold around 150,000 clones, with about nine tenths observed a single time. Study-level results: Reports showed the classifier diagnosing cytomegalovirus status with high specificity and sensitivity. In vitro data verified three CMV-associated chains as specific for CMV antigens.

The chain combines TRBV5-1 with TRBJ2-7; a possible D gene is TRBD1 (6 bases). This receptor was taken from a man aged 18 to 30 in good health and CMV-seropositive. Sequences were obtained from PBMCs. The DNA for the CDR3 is TGCGCCAGCAGCTGGGACACCTCCTACGAGCAGTACTTC. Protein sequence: CASSWDTSYEQYF. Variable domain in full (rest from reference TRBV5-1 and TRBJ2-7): KAGVTQTPRYLIKTRGQQVTLSCSPISGHRSVSWYQQTPGQGLQFLFEYFSETQRNKGNFPGRFSGRQFSNSRSEMNVSTLELGDSALYLCASSWDTSYEQYFGPGTRLTVT.